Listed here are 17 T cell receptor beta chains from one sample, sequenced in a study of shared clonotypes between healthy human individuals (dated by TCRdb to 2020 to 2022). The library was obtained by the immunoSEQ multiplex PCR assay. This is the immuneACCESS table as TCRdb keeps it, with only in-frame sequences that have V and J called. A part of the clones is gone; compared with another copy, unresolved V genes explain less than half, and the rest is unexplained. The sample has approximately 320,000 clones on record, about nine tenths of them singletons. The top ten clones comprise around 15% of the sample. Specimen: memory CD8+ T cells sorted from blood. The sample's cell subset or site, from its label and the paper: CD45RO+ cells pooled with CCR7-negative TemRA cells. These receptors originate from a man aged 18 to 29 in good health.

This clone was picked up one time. The CDR3 DNA is TGCGCCAGCAGCCAACATACAGGGCTAACAAACTCCTACGAGCAGTACTTC. The encoded protein is CASSQHTGLTNSYEQYF. The chain combines TRBV4-1 with TRBJ2-7; a possible D gene is TRBD1 (6 bases). The germline V gene has CDR1 MGHRA and CDR2 YSYEKL. The length of the CDR3 is 17 residues. V was trimmed by 2 bases and J by 0 bases, leaving 17 bases between them.

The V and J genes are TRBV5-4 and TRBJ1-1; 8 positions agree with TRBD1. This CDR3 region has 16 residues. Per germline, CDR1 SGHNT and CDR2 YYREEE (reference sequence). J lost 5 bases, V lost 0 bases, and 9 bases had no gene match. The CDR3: CASSLDAGGAGTEAFF. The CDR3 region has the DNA TGTGCCAGCAGCTTGGACGCAGGGGGCGCCGGAACTGAAGCTTTCTTT.

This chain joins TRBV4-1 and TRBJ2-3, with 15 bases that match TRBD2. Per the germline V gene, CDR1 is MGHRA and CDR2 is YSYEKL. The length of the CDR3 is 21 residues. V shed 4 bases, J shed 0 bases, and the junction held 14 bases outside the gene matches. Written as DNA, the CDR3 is TGCGCCAGCAGCCCCCAGCCAGGGACTAGCGGGAGGCGGTTGAGCACAGATACGCAGTATTTT. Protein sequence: CASSPQPGTSGRRLSTDTQYF.

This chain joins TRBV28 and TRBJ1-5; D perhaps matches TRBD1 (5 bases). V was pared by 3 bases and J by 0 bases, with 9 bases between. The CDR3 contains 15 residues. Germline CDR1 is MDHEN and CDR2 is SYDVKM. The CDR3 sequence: CASSFRGSSNQPQHF. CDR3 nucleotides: TGTGCCAGCAGTTTTAGGGGAAGTAGCAATCAGCCCCAGCATTTT.

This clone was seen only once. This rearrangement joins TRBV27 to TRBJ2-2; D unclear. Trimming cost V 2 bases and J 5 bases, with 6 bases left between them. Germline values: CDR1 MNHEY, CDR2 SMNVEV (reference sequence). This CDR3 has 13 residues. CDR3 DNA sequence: TGTGCCAGCAGTTTACCCTCTACCGGGGAGCTGTTTTTT. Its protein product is CASSLPSTGELFF.

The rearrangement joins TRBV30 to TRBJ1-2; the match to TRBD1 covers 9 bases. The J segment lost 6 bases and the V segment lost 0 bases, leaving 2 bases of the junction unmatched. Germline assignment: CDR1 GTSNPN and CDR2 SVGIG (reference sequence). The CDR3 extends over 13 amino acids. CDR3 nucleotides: TGTGCCTGGAGTGTCACAGGGGGCGATGGCTACACCTTC. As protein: CAWSVTGGDGYTF.

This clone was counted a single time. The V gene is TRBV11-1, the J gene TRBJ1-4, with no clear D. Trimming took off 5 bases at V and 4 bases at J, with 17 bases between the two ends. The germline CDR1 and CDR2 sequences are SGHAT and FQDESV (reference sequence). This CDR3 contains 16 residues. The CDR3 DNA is TGTGCCAGCAGCCTCAACAGCGAGTCGAATAATGAAAAACTGTTTTTT. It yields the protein CASSLNSESNNEKLFF.

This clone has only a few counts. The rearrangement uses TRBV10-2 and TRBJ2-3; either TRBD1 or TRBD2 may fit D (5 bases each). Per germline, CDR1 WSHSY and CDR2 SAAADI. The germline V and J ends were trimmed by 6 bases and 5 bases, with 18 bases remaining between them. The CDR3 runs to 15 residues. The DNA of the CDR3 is TGCGCCAGCAGCCCGACCGGGACGCTTAAAGATACGCAGTATTTT. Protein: CASSPTGTLKDTQYF.

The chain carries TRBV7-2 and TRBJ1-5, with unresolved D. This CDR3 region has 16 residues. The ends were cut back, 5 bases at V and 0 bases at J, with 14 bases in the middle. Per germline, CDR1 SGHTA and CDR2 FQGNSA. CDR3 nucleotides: TGTGCCAGCAGCCCCCGGACGGCTTATAGCAATCAGCCCCAGCATTTT. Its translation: CASSPRTAYSNQPQHF.

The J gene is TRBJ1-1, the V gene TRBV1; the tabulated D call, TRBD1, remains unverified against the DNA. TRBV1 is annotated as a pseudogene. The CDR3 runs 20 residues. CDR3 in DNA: TGCACCAGCAGCCAAGATTGCCGGACAGGAGCACATACCTCGAACACTGAAGCTTTCTTT. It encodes CTSSQDCRTGAHTSNTEAFF.

This CDR3 reads CASSELAGESDTQYF. Written as DNA, the CDR3 is TGCGCCAGCAGTGAACTAGCGGGAGAGTCAGATACGCAGTATTTT. The J gene is TRBJ2-3, the V gene TRBV10-1; 11 bases line up with TRBD2. With V trimmed by 3 bases and J by 4 bases, 3 bases remained unmatched. The CDR3 sequence is 15 residues long. The germline V gene has CDR1 WNHNN and CDR2 SYGVQD (reference sequence).

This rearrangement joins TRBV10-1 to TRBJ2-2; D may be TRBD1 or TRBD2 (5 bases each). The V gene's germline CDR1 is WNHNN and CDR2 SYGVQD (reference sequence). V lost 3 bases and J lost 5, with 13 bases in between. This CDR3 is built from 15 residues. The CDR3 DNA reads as TGCGCCAGCAGTGAAGAGGTCTGGGGGACCGGGGAGCTGTTTTTT. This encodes CASSEEVWGTGELFF.

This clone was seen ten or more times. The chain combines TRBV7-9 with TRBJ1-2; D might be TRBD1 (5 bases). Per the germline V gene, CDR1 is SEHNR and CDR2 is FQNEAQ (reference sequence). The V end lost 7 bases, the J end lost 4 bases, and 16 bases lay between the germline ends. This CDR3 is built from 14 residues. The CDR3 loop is CASISGQRGYGYTF. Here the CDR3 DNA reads TGTGCCAGCATCTCGGGGCAGCGGGGCTATGGCTACACCTTC.

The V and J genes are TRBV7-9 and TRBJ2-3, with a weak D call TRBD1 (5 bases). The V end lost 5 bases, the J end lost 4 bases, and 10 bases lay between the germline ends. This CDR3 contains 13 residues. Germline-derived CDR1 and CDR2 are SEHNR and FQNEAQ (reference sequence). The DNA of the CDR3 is TGTGCCAGCAGCCTAGTAGGGGCAGATACGCAGTATTTT. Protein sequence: CASSLVGADTQYF.

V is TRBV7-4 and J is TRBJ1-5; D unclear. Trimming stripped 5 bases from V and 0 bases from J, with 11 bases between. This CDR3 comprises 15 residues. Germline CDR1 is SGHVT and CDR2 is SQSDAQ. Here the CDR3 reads CASSPTVYSNQPQHF. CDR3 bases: TGTGCCAGCAGCCCAACAGTGTATAGCAATCAGCCCCAGCATTTT.

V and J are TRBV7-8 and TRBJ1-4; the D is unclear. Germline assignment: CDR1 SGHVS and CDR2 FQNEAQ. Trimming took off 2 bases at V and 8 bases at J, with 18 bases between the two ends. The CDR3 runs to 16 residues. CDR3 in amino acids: CASSLWAKPSSEKLFF. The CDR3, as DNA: TGTGCCAGCAGCTTATGGGCCAAACCATCGTCGGAAAAACTGTTTTTT.

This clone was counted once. The CDR3 region is CAWSVPSIRDEQFF. The CDR3 DNA follows: TGTGCCTGGAGTGTTCCTAGTATTCGGGATGAGCAGTTCTTC. The rearrangement joins TRBV30 to TRBJ2-1, with D unresolved. Looked up from germline, CDR1 is GTSNPN and CDR2 is SVGIG (reference sequence). V gave up 0 bases and J gave up 8 bases, with 14 bases separating them. The CDR3 sequence is 14 residues long.